Listed below are T cell receptor beta chains from one sample, sequenced in a study of T cells after posttransplantation cyclophosphamide. Profiled with immunoSEQ multiplex PCR; TCRdb holds only in-frame clones, not every one. Recorded here are 25,000 to 30,000 clones, none singletons. Sequencing was done on a sample of PBMCs. These TCRs come from an older woman in good health, CMV-negative, and a related stem cell transplant donor. The CDR3 runs from the conserved cysteine through the conserved F or W. D genes are given only for firm matches. A row's size may be missing; if present it is once, few, many or a size class.

d_gene: TRBD1
abundance: many
j_gene: TRBJ1-5
v_gene: TRBV19
CDR3nt: TGTGCCAGTAGTACAGGCCCTTACAGGGGGCTGGGGAATCAGCCCCAGCATTTT
CDR3aa: CASSTGPYRGLGNQPQHF

d_gene: TRBD1
abundance: many
j_gene: TRBJ2-7
v_gene: TRBV5-6
CDR3nt: TGTGCCAGCAGCTTCGACAGGGTTATAGGGGAGCAGTACTTC
CDR3aa: CASSFDRVIGEQYF

d_gene: .
abundance: many
j_gene: TRBJ1-3
v_gene: TRBV28
CDR3nt: TGTGCCAGCAGCATCCAGGACTCTGGAAACACCATATATTTT
CDR3aa: CASSIQDSGNTIYF

d_gene: .
abundance: .
j_gene: TRBJ1-2
v_gene: TRBV5-1
CDR3nt: TGCGCCAGCAGCTTGGGTTTAGGGTCGGGGGATGGCTACACCTTC
CDR3aa: CASSLGLGSGDGYTF

d_gene: TRBD1
abundance: many
j_gene: TRBJ2-1
v_gene: TRBV18
CDR3nt: TGTGCCAGCTCACTATCGAGGACAGGGCTTAATGAGCAGTTCTTC
CDR3aa: CASSLSRTGLNEQFF

d_gene: TRBD1
abundance: many
j_gene: TRBJ1-2
v_gene: TRBV6-1
CDR3nt: TGTGCCAGCAGTGGACAGACAGGGATAATTCCTTATGGCTACACCTTC
CDR3aa: CASSGQTGIIPYGYTF

d_gene: .
abundance: .
j_gene: TRBJ2-1
v_gene: TRBV4-3
CDR3nt: TGCGCCAGCAGCCAAGATCCCGCAGGGTACAATGAGCAGTTCTTC
CDR3aa: CASSQDPAGYNEQFF

d_gene: TRBD1
abundance: many
j_gene: TRBJ1-4
v_gene: TRBV5-1
CDR3nt: TGCGCCAGCAGCTTGAACCCGGTGGGGACAGGGGATGAAAAACTGTTTTTT
CDR3aa: CASSLNPVGTGDEKLFF

d_gene: .
abundance: many
j_gene: TRBJ2-3
v_gene: TRBV5-1
CDR3nt: TGCGCCAGCAGTCCGCAGGGAGCAGATACGCAGTATTTT
CDR3aa: CASSPQGADTQYF

d_gene: .
abundance: many
j_gene: TRBJ2-5
v_gene: TRBV5-5
CDR3nt: TGTGCCAGCAGCTTGGGACAGCAGGTGCAGACCCAGTACTTC
CDR3aa: CASSLGQQVQTQYF

d_gene: TRBD1
abundance: few
j_gene: TRBJ1-1
v_gene: TRBV29-1
CDR3nt: TGCAGCGTTGAAGATCAGGCAGGGGGCACTGAAGCTTTCTTT
CDR3aa: CSVEDQAGGTEAFF

d_gene: TRBD1
abundance: many
j_gene: TRBJ1-3
v_gene: TRBV6-5
CDR3nt: TGTGCCAGCAGTATCTCGACAGGGTATGGAAACACCATATATTTT
CDR3aa: CASSISTGYGNTIYF

d_gene: .
abundance: many
j_gene: TRBJ2-7
v_gene: TRBV6-1
CDR3nt: TGTGCCAGCAGACTACTCGACAGGTCCTACGAGCAGTACTTC
CDR3aa: CASRLLDRSYEQYF

d_gene: .
abundance: many
j_gene: TRBJ1-1
v_gene: TRBV29-1
CDR3nt: TGCAGCGTGCGTAGCTGGTCGAACACTGAAGCTTTCTTT
CDR3aa: CSVRSWSNTEAFF

d_gene: TRBD2
abundance: many
j_gene: TRBJ2-3
v_gene: TRBV24-1
CDR3nt: TGTGCCACCAGTGACCCTGGACTAGTCCACGATACGCAGTATTTT
CDR3aa: CATSDPGLVHDTQYF

d_gene: .
abundance: few
j_gene: TRBJ2-2
v_gene: TRBV12-3/TRBV12-4
CDR3nt: TGTGCCAGCAGCCTCTTGAAGGGGCCCGGGGAGCTGTTTTTT
CDR3aa: CASSLLKGPGELFF

d_gene: .
abundance: many
j_gene: TRBJ1-6
v_gene: TRBV12-3/TRBV12-4
CDR3nt: TGTGCCAGCAGTTTAGGGCAGGGCGACTGGTCACCCCTCCACTTT
CDR3aa: CASSLGQGDWSPLHF

d_gene: .
abundance: many
j_gene: TRBJ2-7
v_gene: TRBV27
CDR3nt: TGTGCCAGCAGTTTAGACGGACAGCCTACCTACGAGCAGTACTTC
CDR3aa: CASSLDGQPTYEQYF

d_gene: TRBD1
abundance: many
j_gene: TRBJ1-2
v_gene: TRBV10-3
CDR3nt: TGTGCCATCACCGAGAGGACAGGGGCGATCTTCTATGGCTACACCTTC
CDR3aa: CAITERTGAIFYGYTF

d_gene: .
abundance: many
j_gene: TRBJ1-2
v_gene: TRBV18
CDR3nt: TGTGCCAGCTCACCGAATCTAGGGGAAGGCTACACCTTC
CDR3aa: CASSPNLGEGYTF

d_gene: TRBD2
abundance: many
j_gene: TRBJ2-1
v_gene: TRBV4-2
CDR3nt: TGTGCCAGCAGCCACGTACCGGGACTAGCGGCTGCTAGCTCCTACAATGAGCAGTTCTTC
CDR3aa: CASSHVPGLAAASSYNEQFF

d_gene: TRBD1
abundance: many
j_gene: TRBJ2-7
v_gene: TRBV27
CDR3nt: TGTGCCAGTTCGGGACAGGGCCGGGGCGAGCAGTACTTC
CDR3aa: CASSGQGRGEQYF